One sample yielded the 3 T cell receptor beta chains listed below, sequenced in a study of CD8 T cells in ankylosing spondylitis. Study-level findings and limits: A TCR beta motif of under 10 highly homologous variants seemed to mark ankylosing spondylitis blood.

A single record per CDR3 protein comes from TCRdb applying MiXCR to the 5' RACE reads. Of roughly 370,000 distinct CDR3 sequences listed, under 25% are singletons. These receptors' antigens are unknown. Sequencing used blood, either unsorted or a sorted T cell fraction (not recorded which). Receptors were obtained from a male donor with ankylosing spondylitis.

J is TRBJ2-1 and V is TRBV6-1; a possible D gene is TRBD1 (6 bases). The ends were cut back, 4 bases at V and 3 bases at J, with 13 bases in the middle. The CDR3 extends over 15 amino acids. Germline loops: CDR1 MNHNS, CDR2 SASEGT. The CDR3 region is CASSANRENYNEQFF. In nucleotides, the CDR3 is TGTGCCAGCAGTGCCAACAGGGAAAACTACAATGAGCAGTTCTTC.

The chain combines TRBV2 with TRBJ1-4; no clear D. CDR3 length: 12 residues. Germline-derived CDR1 and CDR2 are SNHLY and FYNNEI. The V gene lost 7 bases and the J gene lost 8 bases, with 11 bases spanning the gap. CDR3 residues: CASKRTTEKLFF. In DNA, the CDR3 is TGTGCCAGCAAGAGGACGACGGAAAAACTGTTTTTT.

This chain connects TRBV6-2 or TRBV6-3 to TRBJ2-5, with a weak D call TRBD1 (5 bases). Germline V gene sequence: CDR1 MNHEY, CDR2 SVGEGT. Trimming left V 3 bases short and J 5 bases short, with 10 bases between. This CDR3 has 13 residues. CDR3 DNA: TGTGCCAGCAGTTATGGGGCCTTGGAGACCCAGTACTTC. The encoded protein is CASSYGALETQYF.